This entry lists 10 T cell receptor beta chains sequenced from one sample in a study of T cells after posttransplantation cyclophosphamide. Some clones are missing from TCRdb's copy, which holds only in-frame ones; the method was immunoSEQ multiplex PCR. The sample shows 20,000 to 25,000 clones, 86% of them seen only once. A marrow graft followed busulfan-fludarabine conditioning, with cyclophosphamide on days +3 and +4. The sample here was PBMCs, taken after allogeneic stem cell transplant with posttransplant cyclophosphamide. The receptors stem from a female patient in her 30s who received an allogeneic stem cell transplant from an unrelated donor, was CMV-positive, and had no GVHD. The graft donor may have contributed some T cells.

This clone was detected only a few times. The V call is TRBV2, the J call TRBJ1-3; D gene uncertain. Germline V lookup: CDR1 SNHLY, CDR2 FYNNEI. Trimming took off 2 bases at V and 6 bases at J, with 14 bases between the two ends. This CDR3 contains 15 residues. CDR3 protein: CASSESGSGANTIYF. CDR3 bases: TGTGCCAGCAGTGAATCCGGATCGGGAGCAAACACCATATATTTT. Variable domain in full (rest from reference TRBV2 and TRBJ1-3): EPEVTQTPSHQVTQMGQEVILRCVPISNHLYFYWYRQILGQKVEFLVSFYNNEISEKSEIFDDQFSVERPDGSNFTLKIRSTKLEDSAMYFCASSESGSGANTIYFGEGSWLTVV.

A few counts support this clone. The chain joins TRBV15 to TRBJ2-7; TRBD2 might be the D (5 bases). The germline V gene encodes CDR1 LNHNV and CDR2 YYDKDF (reference sequence). Between the trimmed V and J ends, which lost 1 base and 4 bases, there was a span of 11 bases. This CDR3 is 14 amino acids long. The CDR3 DNA reads TGTGCCACCAGCAGAGGGAGGCATGCTTACGAGCAGTACTTC. Translated, it gives CATSRGRHAYEQYF.

The rearrangement uses TRBV28 and TRBJ1-4, with D uncertain. Germline CDR1 and CDR2: MDHEN and SYDVKM. Trimming took 4 bases from V and 8 from J, leaving 11 bases between them. This CDR3 is built from 13 residues. The chain's CDR3 is CASSSQLWEKLFF. Written as DNA, the CDR3 is TGTGCCAGCAGTTCTCAGTTATGGGAAAAACTGTTTTTT.

V and J are TRBV29-1 and TRBJ2-5, with a possible D match to TRBD2 (5 bases). Germline loops: CDR1 SQVTM, CDR2 ANQGSEA. With 1 base removed from V and 9 bases from J, the gap between germline ends came to 18 bases. There are 14 residues in the CDR3. DNA of the CDR3: TGCAGCGTTGAAGGGGGTGACCGAGCCGGGGCCCAGTACTTC. It encodes CSVEGGDRAGAQYF.

V and J are TRBV15 and TRBJ2-2; 7 nucleotides match TRBD1. J was trimmed by 8 bases and V by 0 bases; bases with no gene match: 6. The CDR3 loop spans 15 amino acids. CDR1 is LNHNV, CDR2 YYDKDF, per germline (reference sequence). CDR3 region: CATSREEGAWGELFF. For the CDR3, the DNA is TGTGCCACCAGCAGAGAAGAGGGGGCGTGGGGGGAGCTGTTTTTT.

V usage is TRBV11-2 and J usage is TRBJ2-5; perhaps TRBD1 as D (6 bases). Trimming stripped 4 bases from V and 3 bases from J, with 15 bases between. This CDR3 spans 15 amino acids. Germline-derived CDR1 and CDR2 are SGHAT and FQNNGV. The CDR3 here is CASSYSQGPEETQYF. CDR3 bases: TGTGCCAGCAGCTATTCCCAGGGGCCCGAAGAGACCCAGTACTTC.

V is TRBV5-1 and J is TRBJ1-5, with 7 bases fitting TRBD1. CDR3 length: 15 residues. The junction had 6 bases not matched to a gene; V was cut back by 6 bases and J by 0 bases. Germline CDR1 SGHRS, CDR2 YFSETQ. DNA of the CDR3: TGCGCCAGCACCGGGACAGTGTATAGCAATCAGCCCCAGCATTTT. Its translation: CASTGTVYSNQPQHF.

This rearrangement joins TRBV9 to TRBJ1-6; TRBD1 agrees at 7 bases. V shed 0 bases, J shed 7 bases, and the junction held 4 bases outside the gene matches. Germline loops: CDR1 SGDLS, CDR2 YYNGEE. This CDR3 spans 15 amino acids. CDR3 loop: CASSVGRQGNSPLHF. CDR3 DNA: TGTGCCAGCAGCGTAGGCAGACAGGGCAATTCACCCCTCCACTTT.

The chain couples TRBV7-2 to TRBJ2-5; no definite D call. There are 17 residues in the CDR3. From germline, CDR1 is SGHTA and CDR2 FQGNSA. The V end was cut by 4 bases, the J end by 5 bases, with 23 bases between. Here the CDR3 reads CASSSQVLGPGVETQYF. DNA for the CDR3: TGTGCCAGCAGCTCCCAGGTCCTGGGTCCCGGCGTGGAGACCCAGTACTTC. Based on the CDR3 plus reference TRBV7-2 and TRBJ2-5, the full variable domain is GAGVSQSPSNKVTEKGKDVELRCDPISGHTALYWYRQSLGQGLEFLIYFQGNSAPDKSGLPSDRFSAERTGGSVSTLTIQRTQQEDSAVYLCASSSQVLGPGVETQYFGPGTRLLVL.

V gene TRBV5-1 combines with J gene TRBJ2-5, with TRBD2 matching 10 bases. J gave up 4 bases and V 3 bases, and 12 bases lay outside the gene matches. The germline gives CDR1 SGHRS, CDR2 YFSETQ. This CDR3 contains 17 residues. DNA for the CDR3: TGCGCCAGCAGCTCGGGGCTAGCGGGGGTGCGAGCAGAGACCCAGTACTTC. Translating it yields CASSSGLAGVRAETQYF.